These 15 T cell receptor beta chains came from one sample sequenced in a study of tumor-infiltrating lymphocytes in primary liver carcinoma. The investigators made TCR beta cDNA from about 500 ng total RNA, using a constant-region primer. Each TCR beta library was derived from three nested multiplex PCR rounds that employed slightly modified ARM-PCR. Both of the initial two PCR rounds ran for 10 cycles and employed TRBV1-TRBV30 forward primers alongside a C-beta reverse primer. TCRdb reprocessed the multiplex PCR reads with MiXCR, giving one entry per CDR3 protein. The sample records around 88,000 distinct CDR3 sequences, about 73% being singletons. Investigators took RNA and DNA out together from 20-30 mg of unsorted bulk tissue. The material sequenced was tumor-adjacent normal liver tissue. These receptors all stem from a middle-aged man with primary liver carcinoma and hepatitis B virus infection.

V and J are TRBV10-3 and TRBJ2-1; 9 bases align to TRBD2. The V gene end was trimmed by 9 bases and the J gene end by 6 bases; junction bases not matched to a gene: 24. The CDR3 is made up of 19 amino acids. CDR1 and CDR2 (germline): ENHRY, SYGVKD. The CDR3 loop reads CAMSIDGTFSGSKGNEQFF. The DNA for the CDR3 is TGTGCCATGAGTATCGATGGGACATTTAGCGGGAGTAAGGGCAATGAGCAGTTCTTC.

In this sample, this clonotype turned up a few times. The chain carries TRBV6-2 or TRBV6-3 and TRBJ2-3; D might be TRBD1 or TRBD2, each matching 5 bases. The V and J ends lost 7 bases and 1 base respectively, with 21 bases between them. Germline V gene lookup returns CDR1 MNHEY and CDR2 SVGEGT. CDR3 size: 17 residues. CDR3 residues: CASNTRDSRDGTDTQYF. CDR3 nucleotide sequence: TGTGCCAGCAACACGAGGGATTCCCGGGACGGCACAGATACGCAGTATTTT.

As regards this clonotype: It is likely a read error, because the conserved phenylalanine at the end of the CDR3 is missing. V usage is TRBV28 and J usage is TRBJ2-3; tentative D call: TRBD2 (6 bases). The CDR3 extends over 16 amino acids. CDR1 MDHEN and CDR2 SYDVKM come from the germline V gene. CDR3 bases: TGTGCCGGCAGTTTTGGAGGGGCGCTAGGTTCAGATACGCAGTATCTT. Translation: CAGSFGGALGSDTQYL.

This clonotype was recorded only once. V usage is TRBV7-9 and J usage is TRBJ2-1; 7 nucleotides agree with TRBD2. The CDR3 sequence is 16 residues long. From germline, CDR1 is SEHNR and CDR2 FQNEAQ (reference sequence). The ends lost 10 bases at V and 8 bases at J; junction bases unmatched: 20. The CDR3 reads CANSPGRAGVWDEQFF. In nucleotides, the CDR3 is TGTGCCAACAGTCCGGGCAGGGCGGGAGTCTGGGATGAGCAGTTCTTC.

For this clonotype: The final CDR3 position lacks the conserved phenylalanine or tryptophan, pointing to a likely read error. This chain links TRBV12-3 or TRBV12-4 with TRBJ2-1; D remains ambiguous. The CDR3 contains 15 residues. V gave up 5 bases and J gave up 0 bases, with 11 bases separating them. CDR3 loop: CASSPTPSSYNEQFL. DNA for the CDR3: TGTGCCAGCAGTCCCACTCCGAGCTCCTACAATGAGCAGTTCCTC.

As regards this clonotype: This may arise from a read error, as a much more abundant clone is one base away. The chain combines TRBV5-5 with TRBJ2-3, with TRBD1 matching over 8 bases. The germline V gene has CDR1 SGHKS and CDR2 YYEKEE (reference sequence). CDR3 size: 14 residues. This CDR3 is CASSSSVGTGTQYF. CDR3 nucleotides: TGTGCCAGCAGCTCTAGCGTTGGGACAGGTACGCAGTATTTT.

This clonotype has at least ten counts. This chain joins TRBV7-9 and TRBJ2-5; TRBD1 agrees at 7 bases. Losses at the gene ends were 2 bases for V and 4 bases for J; bases not matched to a gene: 7. In germline, CDR1 is SEHNR, CDR2 FQNEAQ (reference sequence). CDR3 length: 15 amino acids. The DNA for the CDR3 is TGTGCCAGCAGCTTACAGCAACAGGGGTCAGAGACCCAGTACTTC. Protein: CASSLQQQGSETQYF.

The chain has TRBV11-2 and TRBJ2-1; D not certain. Germline V gives CDR1 SGHAT, CDR2 FQNNGV. V lost 0 bases to trimming and J lost 8 bases, with 2 bases between them. This CDR3 has 11 residues. CDR3 region: CASSLDDEQFF. CDR3 DNA sequence: TGTGCCAGCAGCTTAGACGATGAGCAGTTCTTC.

Remarks on this clonotype: A junction end diverges from the germline sequence, so it may reflect a read error. The gene calls are TRBV11-2 and TRBJ2-7; 7 nucleotides match TRBD1. The CDR3 runs to 15 residues. Germline CDR1 and CDR2: SGHAT and FQNNGV. CDR3 sequence: CTSSPWTGAGGEHYF. The CDR3 nucleotides read TGTACCAGCAGCCCCTGGACAGGAGCTGGAGGCGAGCACTACTTC.

This clonotype was recorded a few times. The genes are TRBV20-1 and TRBJ2-5; D remains unclear. V was trimmed by 3 bases and J by 10 bases, leaving 15 bases between them. Germline CDR1 and CDR2: DFQATT and SNEGSKA (reference sequence). This CDR3 spans 12 amino acids. The CDR3 nucleotides are TGCAGTGCTAGTTTCCGGGCGGTTGACCAGTACTTC. It codes for CSASFRAVDQYF.

As for this clonotype: This clone may be a read error of a much larger clone one base away. J is TRBJ2-3 and V is TRBV2; D gene ambiguous. V lost 3 bases and J 8 bases, leaving 15 bases between the germline ends. CDR1 and CDR2 from the germline V gene are SNHLY and FYNNEI. This CDR3 comprises 14 residues. The CDR3 here is CASSDIAGPGTQYF. CDR3 DNA: TGTGCCAGCAGTGATATCGCCGGGCCGGGTACGCAGTATTTT.

By frequency in the sample, this clonotype is medium-sized. The chain employs TRBV11-2 and TRBJ2-7; 7 positions match TRBD2. The germline V gene encodes CDR1 SGHAT and CDR2 FQNNGV. The length of the CDR3 is 15 residues. After removal of 1 base from V and 0 bases from J, the junction contained 3 bases not matched to a gene. CDR3 sequence: CASSLVGGSSYEQYF. The CDR3 DNA reads TGTGCCAGCAGCTTAGTGGGGGGGAGCTCCTACGAGCAGTACTTC.

The chain employs TRBV12-3 or TRBV12-4 and TRBJ1-5; no definite D call. CDR3 length: 14 amino acids. V lost 3 bases and J lost 9, with 15 bases in between. The CDR3 sequence: CASSFGQDEGPQHF. DNA for the CDR3: TGTGCCAGCAGTTTCGGGCAGGACGAGGGGCCCCAGCATTTT.

The V gene is TRBV28, the J gene TRBJ1-5, with D tentatively TRBD1 (5 bases). Trimming removed 2 bases at V and 6 bases at J, with 23 bases between. Germline CDR1 is MDHEN and CDR2 is SYDVKM. The CDR3 loop spans 18 amino acids. The CDR3 loop reads CASSLPFGAMGSRQPQHF. The CDR3 DNA follows: TGTGCCAGCAGTTTACCATTCGGGGCAATGGGAAGTCGTCAGCCCCAGCATTTT.

Concerning this clonotype itself: At one of its ends the junction is not consistent with the germline gene, which may arise from a read error. The genes are TRBV28 and TRBJ2-6; D may be TRBD1 (5 bases). Germline V lookup: CDR1 MDHEN, CDR2 SYDVKM. The CDR3 loop spans 15 amino acids. The CDR3 here is CASSSPSAGANILTF. CDR3 sequence (DNA): TGTGCCAGCAGTTCGCCCTCCGCTGGGGCCAACATCCTGACTTTC. The variable domain in full, completed from reference TRBV28 and TRBJ2-6, reads DVKVTQSSRYLVKRTGEKVFLECVQDMDHENMFWYRQDPGLGLRLIYFSYDVKMKEKGDIPEGYSVSREKKERFSLILESASTNQTSMYLCASSSPSAGANILTFGAGSRLTVL.